This record concerns one TCR beta chain sequence. Its antigen is not known. Likely unrecorded immune exposures existed in these nominally healthy donors. These data belong to a study of cytomegalovirus exposure and HLA in healthy donors. Findings and limits, study-wide: Both high specificity and high sensitivity reportedly marked the classifier's diagnosis of cytomegalovirus status.

With 4 bases removed from V and 0 bases from J, the gap between germline ends came to 19 bases. Looked up from germline, CDR1 is MGHDK and CDR2 is SYGVNS. The CDR3 sequence is 18 residues long. Primers included in the PCR were 60 Vbeta and 13 Jbeta primers. Sequenced by immunoSEQ multiplex PCR; TCRdb stores in-frame clones only, minus some. The data hold 110,000 to 150,000 clones, with 65% to 90% observed a single time. The chain links TRBV25-1 to TRBJ2-4; tentative D call: TRBD2 (6 bases). Sequencing input: PBMCs. This TCR was recovered from a female donor in good health and CMV-seronegative. In nucleotides, the CDR3 is TGTGCCAGCAGTGGCCGAATCGGGACTTCCATAGCCAAAAACATTCAGTACTTC. It yields the protein CASSGRIGTSIAKNIQYF.